The T cell receptor beta chain under discussion was sequenced for a study of blood T cell repertoires in COVID-19. This clone was detected only once. Trimming cost V 0 bases and J 3 bases, with 19 bases left between them. The CDR3 has 17 residues. Germline assignment: CDR1 SGHDT and CDR2 YYEEEE. Original handling: Amplification from reference gene primers served as the basis for estimated nucleated cell counts. TCRdb's copy holds only in-frame clones and misses some; the assay was immunoSEQ multiplex PCR. V, J and clone size are taken as reported in that table, and D and trimming were inferred from the DNA itself. The table has about 440,000 clones, around 90% seen once.

The source material was PBMCs or T cells enriched from blood (not recorded which). The TCR sequence derives from a woman under 30 with acute COVID-19. The J gene is TRBJ2-7, the V gene TRBV5-6; D may be TRBD2 (6 bases). The CDR3 DNA reads TGTGCCAGCAGCTTGGGGGGGACTTCCGGAAGATACTACGAGCAGTACTTC. It specifies CASSLGGTSGRYYEQYF.